This passage covers 28 T cell receptor beta chains from one sample sequenced in a study of blood T cell repertoires in COVID-19. Only in-frame clones appear in the TCRdb table, and some are missing; sequencing was by immunoSEQ multiplex PCR. Of roughly 260,000 clones listed, 86% were seen once; the top ten hold about 2.6%. The sequenced sample was PBMCs or T cells enriched from blood (not recorded which). The receptors originated from a woman under 30 who had recovered from COVID-19.

The J gene is TRBJ2-7, the V gene TRBV11-1, with 10 bases identical to TRBD2. The V gene's germline CDR1 is SGHAT and CDR2 FQDESV (reference sequence). V gave up 7 bases and J gave up 7 bases; unmatched junction bases: 7. CDR3 size: 13 residues. The CDR3 DNA reads TGTGCCAGCAATTGGGCTAGCGGGAGTGAGCAGTACTTC. Its protein is CASNWASGSEQYF.

This clone occurred once. The gene calls are TRBV10-3 and TRBJ1-6; 7 bases align to TRBD1. V lost 4 bases, J lost 4 bases, and 1 base stayed unmatched. The germline V gene has CDR1 ENHRY and CDR2 SYGVKD. This CDR3 region has 14 residues. The CDR3 nucleotides are TGTGCCATCAGTGTGGACAGGTATAATTCACCCCTCCACTTT. This codes for CAISVDRYNSPLHF.

The chain couples TRBV11-2 to TRBJ2-3, with D perhaps matching TRBD2 (6 bases). The CDR3 runs to 17 residues. Germline V CDR1 and CDR2: SGHAT, FQNNGV. With 1 base removed from V and 3 bases from J, the gap between germline ends came to 17 bases. The CDR3 protein is CASSLGGAPALTDTQYF. DNA for the CDR3: TGTGCCAGCAGCTTAGGCGGGGCGCCAGCCCTTACAGATACGCAGTATTTT.

The chain is built from TRBV7-2 and TRBJ1-3, with a possible D match to TRBD1 (5 bases). The germline CDR1 and CDR2 sequences are SGHTA and FQGNSA. Trimming shortened V by 5 bases and J by 8 bases, and 19 bases separated the two germline ends. The CDR3 length is 15 residues. In DNA form, the CDR3 reads TGTGCCAGCAGCCCCAACCCGGGACTTATAGACACCATATATTTT. Its protein is CASSPNPGLIDTIYF. The variable domain in full, with the rest retrieved from reference TRBV7-2 and TRBJ1-3, is GAGVSQSPSNKVTEKGKDVELRCDPISGHTALYWYRQSLGQGLEFLIYFQGNSAPDKSGLPSDRFSAERTGGSVSTLTIQRTQQEDSAVYLCASSPNPGLIDTIYFGEGSWLTVV.

This chain uses TRBV11-1 with TRBJ2-1; 12 bases agree with TRBD1. Germline V CDR1 and CDR2: SGHAT, FQDESV (reference sequence). Unmatched junction bases numbered 6, after V lost 4 bases and J lost 5 bases. The CDR3 runs 16 residues. The CDR3 loop is CASSSPGQGAHNEQFF. The DNA of the CDR3 is TGTGCCAGCAGCTCGCCGGGACAGGGGGCTCACAATGAGCAGTTCTTC. The complete variable domain, with remaining parts taken from reference TRBV11-1 and TRBJ2-1, reads EAEVAQSPRYKITEKSQAVAFWCDPISGHATLYWYRQILGQGPELLVQFQDESVVDDSQLPKDRFSAERLKGVDSTLKIQPAELGDSAMYLCASSSPGQGAHNEQFFGPGTRLTVL.

J is TRBJ1-4 and V is TRBV29-1, with 9 positions matching TRBD1. There are 12 residues in the CDR3. After removal of 4 bases from V and 8 bases from J, the junction contained 2 bases not matched to a gene. Germline V gene lookup returns CDR1 SQVTM and CDR2 ANQGSEA. DNA for the CDR3: TGCAGCGTTGTGACAGGGGGGGAAAAACTGTTTTTT. Translation gives CSVVTGGEKLFF. The entire variable domain, with the rest obtained from reference TRBV29-1 and TRBJ1-4, is as follows: SAVISQKPSRDICQRGTSLTIQCQVDSQVTMMFWYRQQPGQSLTLIATANQGSEATYESGFVIDKFPISRPNLTFSTLTVSNMSPEDSSIYLCSVVTGGEKLFFGSGTQLSVL.

With respect to this clone: The same CDR3 can be traced to other DNA sequences in this sample. The chain employs TRBV11-3 and TRBJ2-3, with a weak D call TRBD1 (6 bases). Germline CDR1 is SGHNT and CDR2 is YENEEA. The ends were cut back, 5 bases at V and 2 bases at J, with 11 bases in the middle. This CDR3 is 14 amino acids long. In DNA form, the CDR3 reads TGTGCCAGCAGCCCGGGACACTCCACAGATACGCAGTATTTT. The encoded protein is CASSPGHSTDTQYF.

The sample holds one count of this clone. The chain joins TRBV20-1 to TRBJ1-2; possibly TRBD1 for D (5 bases). V gave up 3 bases and J gave up 1 base, with 12 bases separating them. Germline CDR1 and CDR2: DFQATT and SNEGSKA (reference sequence). CDR3 size: 14 residues. The CDR3 reads CSASIPDSNYGYTF. The CDR3, as DNA: TGCAGTGCTAGTATCCCCGACAGTAACTATGGCTACACCTTC.

The chain uses TRBV30 and TRBJ1-4; D is perhaps TRBD1 (5 bases). This CDR3 is 18 amino acids long. V was pared by 3 bases and J by 8 bases, with 28 bases between. Germline loops: CDR1 GTSNPN, CDR2 SVGIG (reference sequence). The CDR3 sequence: CAWSLWSAGMGGNEKLFF. The CDR3 coding sequence is TGTGCCTGGAGCCTCTGGAGTGCGGGGATGGGGGGAAACGAAAAACTGTTTTTT. Based on the CDR3 plus reference TRBV30 and TRBJ1-4, the full variable domain is SQTIHQWPATLVQPVGSPLSLECTVEGTSNPNLYWYRQAAGRGLQLLFYSVGIGQISSEVPQNLSASRPQDRQFILSSKKLLLSDSGFYLCAWSLWSAGMGGNEKLFFGSGTQLSVL.

The chain couples TRBV6-5 to TRBJ2-7, with D possibly TRBD1 on 6 matching bases. The V and J ends lost 6 bases and 4 bases respectively, with 13 bases between them. The CDR3 is made up of 13 amino acids. CDR1 and CDR2 (germline): MNHEY, SVGAGI. The CDR3 region is CASSRDKGYEQYF. CDR3 DNA: TGTGCCAGCAGCAGGGACAAAGGGTACGAGCAGTACTTC.

V is TRBV30 and J is TRBJ2-3; 15 bases fit TRBD2. Germline V gene data show CDR1 as GTSNPN and CDR2 as SVGIG (reference sequence). CDR3 length: 18 amino acids. Trimming removed 5 bases from V and 1 base from J; junction bases left unmatched: 10. The CDR3 loop is CAWSSGLAGGPGTDTQYF. DNA for the CDR3: TGTGCCTGGTCCTCAGGACTAGCGGGGGGGCCGGGCACAGATACGCAGTATTTT. Full variable domain (rest looked up from reference TRBV30 and TRBJ2-3): SQTIHQWPATLVQPVGSPLSLECTVEGTSNPNLYWYRQAAGRGLQLLFYSVGIGQISSEVPQNLSASRPQDRQFILSSKKLLLSDSGFYLCAWSSGLAGGPGTDTQYFGPGTRLTVL.

The rearrangement links TRBV18 to TRBJ1-1; D uncertain. The CDR3 sequence is 12 residues long. V lost 0 bases and J 8 bases, leaving 7 bases between the germline ends. Looked up from germline, CDR1 is KGHSH and CDR2 is LQKENI. The CDR3 sequence: CASSPPAGEAFF. The CDR3 DNA reads as TGTGCCAGCTCACCACCGGCGGGAGAAGCTTTCTTT.

The chain employs TRBV7-2 and TRBJ1-4; TRBD1 agrees at 9 bases. V was clipped by 5 bases and J by 8 bases; unmatched bases: 12. The V gene's germline CDR1 is SGHTA and CDR2 FQGNSA. CDR3 length equals 16 residues. The chain's CDR3 is CASSPDRGQGEEKLFF. Here the CDR3 DNA reads TGTGCCAGCAGCCCAGACCGGGGACAGGGTGAGGAAAAACTGTTTTTT.

V is TRBV30 and J is TRBJ1-1; D gene unclear. In germline, CDR1 is GTSNPN, CDR2 SVGIG (reference sequence). The germline V and J ends were trimmed by 4 bases and 1 base, with 4 bases remaining between them. The CDR3 is 11 amino acids. The DNA for the CDR3 is TGTGCCTGGATGGCGAACACTGAAGCTTTCTTT. Its protein is CAWMANTEAFF. Full variable domain (remainder filled in from reference TRBV30 and TRBJ1-1): SQTIHQWPATLVQPVGSPLSLECTVEGTSNPNLYWYRQAAGRGLQLLFYSVGIGQISSEVPQNLSASRPQDRQFILSSKKLLLSDSGFYLCAWMANTEAFFGQGTRLTVV.

The chain combines TRBV11-3 with TRBJ2-7; TRBD1 is a possible D gene (6 bases). The CDR3 has 12 residues. Trimming removed 6 bases at V and 1 base at J, with 7 bases between. CDR1 is SGHNT and CDR2 is YENEEA in the germline V gene. CDR3 region: CASRTGSYEQYF. In nucleotides, the CDR3 is TGTGCCAGCAGGACAGGTTCCTACGAGCAGTACTTC.

V usage is TRBV24-1 and J usage is TRBJ2-1, with TRBD1 matching 7 bases. CDR1 KGHDR and CDR2 SFDVKD come from the germline V gene. J lost 4 bases, V lost 9 bases, and 14 bases had no gene match. The CDR3 has 16 amino acids. This chain's CDR3 is CATSVSTGQIYNEQFF. The CDR3, as DNA: TGTGCCACCTCCGTTTCTACGGGACAGATTTACAATGAGCAGTTCTTC.

As regards this clone: The same CDR3 also results from other DNA sequences found in this sample. This chain links TRBV2 with TRBJ2-3, with TRBD1 matching over 7 bases. There are 13 residues in the CDR3. V gave up 8 bases and J gave up 0 bases; unmatched junction bases: 2. Per germline, CDR1 SNHLY and CDR2 FYNNEI. CDR3 nucleotides: TGTGCCAGCCGCAGGGGGAGCACAGATACGCAGTATTTT. Its translation: CASRRGSTDTQYF.

The chain is built from TRBV5-1 and TRBJ1-1, with 7 bases identical to TRBD1. The CDR3 covers 15 residues. With V trimmed by 0 bases and J by 4 bases, 6 bases remained unmatched. CDR1 and CDR2 (germline): SGHRS, YFSETQ. DNA for the CDR3: TGCGCCAGCAGCTTGGAGGCCAGGGGGACCACTGAAGCTTTCTTT. Translated, it gives CASSLEARGTTEAFF. Looking up the rest from reference TRBV5-1 and TRBJ1-1 gives the full variable domain: KAGVTQTPRYLIKTRGQQVTLSCSPISGHRSVSWYQQTPGQGLQFLFEYFSETQRNKGNFPGRFSGRQFSNSRSEMNVSTLELGDSALYLCASSLEARGTTEAFFGQGTRLTVV.

The chain carries TRBV19 and TRBJ2-1; no reliable D call. The V end was cut by 0 bases, the J end by 10 bases, with 7 bases between. Germline-derived CDR1 and CDR2 are LNHDA and SQIVND (reference sequence). The CDR3 has 12 amino acids. CDR3 sequence reads: CASSIDVGEQFF. The CDR3 nucleotides are TGTGCCAGTAGTATAGATGTCGGGGAGCAGTTCTTC.

The chain links TRBV4-3 to TRBJ1-2; D unresolved. Trimming cost V 1 base and J 4 bases, with 13 bases left between them. CDR3 size: 15 residues. CDR1 and CDR2 (germline): LGHNA, YSLEER. CDR3 bases: TGCGCCAGCAGCCAAGCACCGGAGTGGCCCTATGGCTACACCTTC. It is translated as CASSQAPEWPYGYTF.

The chain has TRBV5-1 and TRBJ1-4, with 10 bases that match TRBD1. CDR1 is SGHRS and CDR2 is YFSETQ in the germline V gene. After removal of 2 bases from V and 5 bases from J, the junction contained 3 bases not matched to a gene. This CDR3 contains 15 residues. The CDR3 protein is CASSFVGQGNEKLFF. The CDR3 DNA reads TGCGCCAGCAGCTTTGTGGGACAGGGGAATGAAAAACTGTTTTTT.

The chain has TRBV4-1 and TRBJ2-1, with 7 positions matching TRBD1. This CDR3 is 15 amino acids long. CDR1 MGHRA and CDR2 YSYEKL come from the germline V gene. Trimming removed 2 bases from V and 3 bases from J; junction bases left unmatched: 4. Here the CDR3 reads CASSQMGQNYNEQFF. In nucleotides, the CDR3 is TGCGCCAGCAGCCAAATGGGACAGAACTACAATGAGCAGTTCTTC.

This clone is a singleton in its sample. The chain recombines TRBV11-1 with TRBJ2-1; TRBD2 might be the D (7 bases). The germline V and J ends were trimmed by 8 bases and 7 bases, with 18 bases remaining between them. CDR1 SGHAT and CDR2 FQDESV come from the germline V gene (reference sequence). CDR3 length equals 14 residues. As DNA, the CDR3 is TGTGCCAGCCATAAGCGGGGACACAAGAATGAGCAGTTCTTC. This encodes CASHKRGHKNEQFF.

This sequence joins TRBV5-4 and TRBJ2-5; TRBD1 matches 7 bases. The J segment lost 1 base and the V segment lost 1 base, leaving 4 bases of the junction unmatched. This CDR3 comprises 15 residues. The germline V gene encodes CDR1 SGHNT and CDR2 YYREEE (reference sequence). The CDR3 region has the DNA TGTGCCAGCAGCTTGATGGGGACAGCCCAAGAGACCCAGTACTTC. Protein sequence: CASSLMGTAQETQYF.

The chain joins TRBV12-3 or TRBV12-4 to TRBJ1-5; D is undetermined. The CDR3 length is 13 residues. Deletions cut 3 bases from V and 9 bases from J, with 12 bases between. The CDR3 spells CASSLNEGGPQHF. CDR3 sequence (DNA): TGTGCCAGCAGTTTGAACGAAGGAGGGCCCCAGCATTTT.

This chain links TRBV7-9 with TRBJ2-7; D is possibly TRBD1 (6 bases). The germline V gene has CDR1 SEHNR and CDR2 FQNEAQ (reference sequence). V lost 6 bases and J lost 3, with 15 bases in between. The CDR3 spans 14 residues. In DNA form, the CDR3 reads TGTGCCAGCAGTTCTCCAGACAGGTTCTACGAGCAGTACTTC. The encoded protein is CASSSPDRFYEQYF.

This rearrangement joins TRBV7-8 to TRBJ2-2; D ambiguous. CDR1 SGHVS and CDR2 FQNEAQ come from the germline V gene. This CDR3 contains 16 residues. V gave up 1 base and J gave up 4 bases, with 13 bases separating them. CDR3 coding DNA: TGTGCCAGCAGCTTAGGTAGTATCCTAGGCACCGGGGAGCTGTTTTTT. Its translation: CASSLGSILGTGELFF.

The chain has TRBV24-1 and TRBJ2-5; 11 bases match TRBD1. J was trimmed by 4 bases and V by 5 bases; bases with no gene match: 5. This CDR3 comprises 15 residues. The germline V gene encodes CDR1 KGHDR and CDR2 SFDVKD. CDR3 in DNA: TGTGCCACCAGTGTCGGACAGGGGGCTGGAGAGACCCAGTACTTC. Its protein product is CATSVGQGAGETQYF.